A single sample is the source of the 3 T cell receptor beta chains below, sequenced in a study of Tregs in tolerant kidney transplant recipients. Some clones are missing from TCRdb's copy, which holds only in-frame ones; the method was immunoSEQ multiplex PCR. The sample has about 120,000 clones; roughly 92% are singletons. Sequencing was carried out using CD4+ T cells from blood. The receptors were gathered from a human donor in good health.

The V and J genes are TRBV4-2 and TRBJ2-3; D may correspond to TRBD1 or TRBD2 (6 bases each). The CDR3 extends over 17 amino acids. Trimming removed 0 bases from V and 6 bases from J, with 19 bases in between. Germline lookup yields CDR1 LGHNA and CDR2 YNFKEQ. The CDR3 coding sequence is TGTGCCAGCAGCCAAGAAAGGGGGAGCCATGGAGGGGATACGCAGTATTTT. It encodes CASSQERGSHGGDTQYF.

V and J are TRBV19 and TRBJ2-7; D perhaps matches TRBD1 (6 bases). The CDR3 extends over 14 amino acids. V was trimmed by 3 bases and J by 3 bases, leaving 12 bases between them. Germline CDR1 LNHDA, CDR2 SQIVND (reference sequence). CDR3 loop: CASSMGTKNYEQYF. The DNA of the CDR3 is TGTGCCAGTAGTATGGGGACAAAAAACTACGAGCAGTACTTC.

The CDR3 here is CASSQDIQRWEQFF. CDR3 DNA sequence: TGCGCCAGCAGCCAAGACATCCAGAGGTGGGAGCAGTTCTTC. The chain employs TRBV4-1 and TRBJ2-1, with no clear D. V was trimmed by 0 bases and J by 10 bases, leaving 13 bases between them. This CDR3 has 14 amino acids. Germline-derived CDR1 and CDR2 are MGHRA and YSYEKL.